These 3 T cell receptor beta chains originate from one sample sequenced in a study of metastatic and nonmetastatic thyroid tumors. No patient had received any treatment before thyroid surgery. TCRdb re-called the PCR reads through MiXCR. The sample holds approximately 86,000 clones, around 12% seen once. The sequenced sample consisted of tumor tissue. The source of these receptors is a female donor with papillary thyroid cancer or a benign thyroid nodule (not recorded which). Some clones in this sample may be carry-over from other donors' samples.

This clone has at least ten counts. The J gene is TRBJ2-1, the V gene TRBV7-8; tentative D call: TRBD2 (5 bases). The CDR3 extends over 14 amino acids. CDR1 and CDR2 (germline): SGHVS, FQNEAQ. Trimming took off 10 bases at V and 1 base at J, with 14 bases between the two ends. This CDR3 reads CATLGGHSYNEQFF. CDR3 DNA: TGTGCCACGTTGGGCGGGCATTCCTACAATGAGCAGTTCTTC.

The chain combines TRBV6-1 with TRBJ2-2; D gene ambiguous. The V gene lost 8 bases and the J gene lost 3 bases, with 13 bases spanning the gap. The CDR3 is 14 amino acids. Germline V gene sequence: CDR1 MNHNS, CDR2 SASEGT. This chain's CDR3 is CASGSETDTGELFF. In nucleotides, the CDR3 is TGTGCCAGCGGAAGCGAGACCGACACCGGGGAGCTGTTTTTT.

There are many counts of this clone. The V gene is TRBV27, the J gene TRBJ2-2, with 7 bases matching TRBD2. The trim removed 2 bases at V and 4 bases at J, leaving 7 bases unmatched. Germline V gene data show CDR1 as MNHEY and CDR2 as SMNVEV (reference sequence). The CDR3 length is 16 residues. The CDR3: CASSLGAGRGTGELFF. The CDR3 nucleotides read TGTGCCAGCAGTTTAGGAGCAGGGAGGGGCACCGGGGAGCTGTTTTTT.